These T cell receptor beta chains were read from a single sample in a study of T cell repertoires in cytomegalovirus infection. These receptors lack a known antigen. One entry per CDR3 protein, called by TCRdb with MiXCR from the reads. The sample comprises 60,000 to 75,000 distinct CDR3 sequences, 20% to 25% of which are singletons, and over 70% rests with the top ten. Sequencing was carried out using PBMCs, sequenced either directly or after in vitro stimulation (not recorded which). All receptors derive from a human donor in good health (CMV status not recorded). Some clones in this sample may be carry-over from other donors' samples. Both conserved end residues are part of each CDR3. The D gene is left open where the match is weak. A row's size may be missing; if present it is once, few, many or a size class.

d_call	v_call	j_call	clone_size	cdr3_nt	cdr3_aa
.	TRBV6-1	TRBJ1-2	.	TGTGCCAGCAGTTTGGGGGGGCGGACCGCTGGCTACACCTTC	CASSLGGRTAGYTF
.	TRBV11-3	TRBJ2-3	.	TGTGCCATCCGTGGGCTAAAACAGGGAAGCACAGATACGCAGTATTTT	CAIRGLKQGSTDTQYF
TRBD1	TRBV6-2/TRBV6-3	TRBJ1-1	.	TGTGCCAGCAAACCAGGGGGCTGGACTGAAGCTTTCTTT	CASKPGGWTEAFF
.	TRBV4-3	TRBJ2-1	few	TGCGCCAGCAGCCAAGATCGGTCCAATGAGCAGTTCTTC	CASSQDRSNEQFF
TRBD2	TRBV7-2	TRBJ2-1	few	TGTGCCACCCGGGGGACTAGCGTATGGGAGCAGTTCTTC	CATRGTSVWEQFF
.	TRBV28	TRBJ1-1	many	TGTGCCAGCAAGGGATTCGAATTGAACACTGAAGCTTTCTTT	CASKGFELNTEAFF
TRBD2	TRBV6-5	TRBJ2-1	.	TGTGCCAGCAGTGACAGGGATTCTTGGCTAGCGGGAGGGCTGGGTGGGTTCTTC	CASSDRDSWLAGGLGGFF
.	TRBV11-3	TRBJ2-1	few	TGTGCCAGCAGCCATATAGGGGGGGGTCTTTCGATGATGGCGTTCTTC	CASSHIGGGLSMMAFF
.	TRBV4-3	TRBJ2-7	once	TGCGCCAGCAGCCAAGAGGGGCAGGGGTACGAGCAGTACTTC	CASSQEGQGYEQYF
.	TRBV7-2	TRBJ2-5	many	TGTGCCAGCAGTTTGGGGCAGGTGGAGACCCAGTACTTC	CASSLGQVETQYF
.	TRBV24-1	TRBJ2-5	few	TGTGCCACCAGTGATTCTAATTCGGAAGAGACCCAGTACTTC	CATSDSNSEETQYF
.	TRBV27	TRBJ1-2	.	TGTGCCAGCAGTTCACGGGCCTCGGGGAGCTACACCTTC	CASSSRASGSYTF
.	TRBV7-9	TRBJ1-1	.	TGTGCCGGCCGGGCGGAAAACACTGAAGCTTTCTTT	CAGRAENTEAFF
.	TRBV7-2	TRBJ1-2	.	TGTGCCAGCAGTTGGGGGGATGGCTACACCTTC	CASSWGDGYTF
.	TRBV6-2/TRBV6-3	TRBJ2-6	.	TGTGCCAGCAGGGGAGGGGGATCAGGGGCCAACGTCCTGACTTTC	CASRGGGSGANVLTF
.	TRBV28	TRBJ2-7	few	TGTGCCAGCAGTTTAAGGGGTGGTTCCTACGAGCAGTACTTC	CASSLRGGSYEQYF
TRBD2	TRBV7-2	TRBJ2-3	many	TGTGCCAGCAGCACTGGACTAGCGGGAGTCGCAGATACGCAGTATTTT	CASSTGLAGVADTQYF
TRBD1	TRBV6-6	TRBJ1-2	few	TGTGCCAGCAGCCGGACAGGGGACTATGGCTACACCTTC	CASSRTGDYGYTF
TRBD1	TRBV27	TRBJ1-5	few	TGTGCCAGCAGATCTACAGGGGGGAGCAATCAGCCCCAGCATTTT	CASRSTGGSNQPQHF
TRBD1	TRBV4-1	TRBJ2-5	.	TGCGCCAGCAGCCAAGAAGGGGGCGTGTACGAGACCCAGTACTTC	CASSQEGGVYETQYF
TRBD1	TRBV12-3/TRBV12-4	TRBJ1-2	.	TGTGCCAGCAGTTGGGACAGGGTGAACTATGGCTACACCTTC	CASSWDRVNYGYTF
TRBD2	TRBV14	TRBJ2-2	few	TGTGCCAGCACTGACAGAGCGGGAGGGCCTGACACCGGGGAGCTGTTTTTT	CASTDRAGGPDTGELFF
.	TRBV28	TRBJ1-5	many	TGTGCCAGCAGTCCGGACAGTAGCAATCAGCCCCAGCATTTT	CASSPDSSNQPQHF
TRBD1	TRBV6-4	TRBJ1-3	.	TGTGCCAGCAGGGGGGAGACAGGGGAATCTGGAAACACCATATATTTT	CASRGETGESGNTIYF
.	TRBV6-5	TRBJ2-2	.	TGTGCCAGCAGTTATACAGCAGTCTACACCGGGGAGCTGTTTTTT	CASSYTAVYTGELFF
TRBD1	TRBV11-2	TRBJ1-4	.	TGTGCCAGCAGCCACTACCGGGACAGAAGTAATGAAAAACTGTTTTTT	CASSHYRDRSNEKLFF
TRBD2	TRBV28	TRBJ2-1	few	TGTGCCAGCAGTGGGGATCCCGGGACTAGCGGGAGGGACAATGAGCAGTTCTTC	CASSGDPGTSGRDNEQFF
.	TRBV7-2	TRBJ2-7	many	TGTGCCAGCAGCTTAGGAGGCCCCTCCTACGAGCAGTACTTC	CASSLGGPSYEQYF
TRBD2	TRBV7-9	TRBJ2-7	many	TGTGCCAGCAGCCTTATAGCGGGAGTAGGTTCCTACGAGCAGTACTTC	CASSLIAGVGSYEQYF
.	TRBV6-2/TRBV6-3	TRBJ2-1	few	TGTGCCAGCAGTCCACAGGGCCGTTCTTACAATGAGCAGTTCTTC	CASSPQGRSYNEQFF
.	TRBV15	TRBJ1-5	few	TGTGCCACTACTCAGGGGTTTCGCAATCAGCCCCAGCATTTT	CATTQGFRNQPQHF
.	TRBV19	TRBJ2-5	.	TGTGCCAGTAGTATGGGATGGCTCTTAACGGGAGCTAAAGAAGAGACCCAGTACTTC	CASSMGWLLTGAKEETQYF
.	TRBV7-9	TRBJ2-5	few	TGTGCCAGCAGCTTAAGGGCTGAGGGAGAGACCCAGTACTTC	CASSLRAEGETQYF
.	TRBV7-2	TRBJ1-2	.	TGTGCCAGCAGCTGGTCGGGGGGCGAGGGCTACACCTTC	CASSWSGGEGYTF
TRBD1	TRBV28	TRBJ2-2	.	TGTGTCAGCAGCCCCGGGACAGAGAACACCGGGGAGCTGTTTTTT	CVSSPGTENTGELFF
.	TRBV6-5	TRBJ1-4	many	TGTGCCAGCGGGCGGACGGTGAATGAAAAACTGTTTTTT	CASGRTVNEKLFF
.	TRBV19	TRBJ1-5	once	TGTGCCAGTAGTATAGATCTGAGGGCCCAGCATTTT	CASSIDLRAQHF
.	TRBV7-9	TRBJ1-5	.	TGTGCCAGCAGCTTAGATTGGGGGAGCAATCAGCCCCAGCATTTT	CASSLDWGSNQPQHF
TRBD1	TRBV12-3/TRBV12-4	TRBJ2-3	.	TGTGCCAGCAGCCCCCCGACAGGGCTCAGCACAGATACGCAGTATTTT	CASSPPTGLSTDTQYF
TRBD1	TRBV5-1	TRBJ1-2	few	TGCGCCAGCAGCGCAGGGACAGATAACTATGGCTACACCTTC	CASSAGTDNYGYTF
TRBD2	TRBV6-5	TRBJ2-7	.	TGTGCCAGCAGTTACTCTCAGGCGGGAGACGAGCAGTACTTC	CASSYSQAGDEQYF
.	TRBV4-1	TRBJ2-1	.	TGCGCCAGCAGCCAAGTAGGTAGAGGTCCCTACAATGAGCAGTTCTTC	CASSQVGRGPYNEQFF
TRBD1	TRBV7-6	TRBJ1-1	.	TGTGCCAGCAGCGCGCGACAGGGGTTCTACACTGAAGCTTTCTTT	CASSARQGFYTEAFF
.	TRBV27	TRBJ1-4	.	TGTGCCAGCAGAGACGTCGCAACTAATGAAAAACTGTTTTTT	CASRDVATNEKLFF
TRBD1	TRBV10-3	TRBJ2-7	.	TGTGCCATCAGTGAACCGGACAGGACCTACGAGCAGTACTTC	CAISEPDRTYEQYF
.	TRBV29-1	TRBJ2-1	.	TGCAGCGGGCAGGGTAGCTACAATGAGCAGTTCTTC	CSGQGSYNEQFF
TRBD2	TRBV24-1	TRBJ2-1	.	TGTGCCACCAGTGATGCAGCGGGAGACTCCTACAATGAGCAGTTCTTC	CATSDAAGDSYNEQFF
.	TRBV7-2	TRBJ2-1	many	TGTGCCAGCAGCTTAGGAACAGGGTACAATGAGCAGTTCTTC	CASSLGTGYNEQFF
.	TRBV4-2	TRBJ1-2	few	TGTGCCAGCAGTCAAATGGTGTCAGCGGACTATGGCTACACCTTC	CASSQMVSADYGYTF
.	TRBV5-6	TRBJ1-5	few	TGTGCCAGCAGCTTGGATGGAGATGGGGTGAAACAGCCCCAGCATTTT	CASSLDGDGVKQPQHF
TRBD2	TRBV20-1	TRBJ2-1	few	TGCAGTGCTAGAGATTCCCGGCCTAGCGGGAGAGGGGATGAGCAGTTCTTC	CSARDSRPSGRGDEQFF
.	TRBV6-2/TRBV6-3	TRBJ1-5	.	TGTGCCAGCGGAAAAGGGGTTTTGGATCAGCCCCAGCATTTT	CASGKGVLDQPQHF
TRBD1	TRBV6-2/TRBV6-3	TRBJ1-1	few	TGTGCCAGCAGCATACAGGGGCAGAACACTGAAGCTTTCTTT	CASSIQGQNTEAFF